These T cell receptor beta chains were read from a single sample in a study of cytomegalovirus exposure and HLA in healthy donors. Repertoires were generated with immunoSEQ multiplex PCR, while TCRdb's copy carries only in-frame clones and drops some. The table records under 85,000 clones, under 80% of them present only once. The sequencing input was PBMCs. These receptor sequences come from a man in his forties or fifties in good health and CMV-seronegative. CDR3s include the opening cysteine and the closing phenylalanine or tryptophan. Each record gives: V gene, clone size, J gene, D gene, CDR3 protein, CDR3 DNA. The D gene is left open where the match is weak. Rows give clone size only sometimes, using once, few, many, or a class for an expanded clone.

V gene: TRBV2; clone size: -; J gene: TRBJ1-2; D gene: TRBD1; CDR3 protein: CASSPGQGLGGYTF; CDR3 DNA: TGTGCCAGCAGCCCGGGACAGGGCCTCGGTGGCTACACCTTC
V gene: TRBV28; clone size: -; J gene: TRBJ2-1; D gene: -; CDR3 protein: CASSLPQYNEQFF; CDR3 DNA: TGTGCCAGCAGTTTACCCCAATACAATGAGCAGTTCTTC
V gene: TRBV19; clone size: -; J gene: TRBJ1-5; D gene: -; CDR3 protein: CASKREDRNQPQHF; CDR3 DNA: TGTGCCAGTAAGAGGGAGGACCGCAATCAGCCCCAGCATTTT
V gene: TRBV6-1; clone size: -; J gene: TRBJ1-5; D gene: -; CDR3 protein: CASTPGQSFQPQHF; CDR3 DNA: TGTGCCAGCACCCCAGGACAGAGCTTTCAGCCCCAGCATTTT
V gene: TRBV11-3; clone size: -; J gene: TRBJ1-2; D gene: TRBD1; CDR3 protein: CASSLEQGSDGYTF; CDR3 DNA: TGTGCCAGCAGCTTAGAACAGGGGAGTGATGGCTACACCTTC
V gene: TRBV5-1; clone size: -; J gene: TRBJ1-6; D gene: TRBD1; CDR3 protein: CASSLYGQVNSPLHF; CDR3 DNA: TGCGCCAGCAGCCTGTACGGACAGGTTAATTCACCCCTCCACTTT
V gene: TRBV7-9; clone size: -; J gene: TRBJ2-6; D gene: -; CDR3 protein: CASAYSGANGLTF; CDR3 DNA: TGTGCCAGCGCCTATTCTGGGGCCAACGGCCTGACTTTC
V gene: TRBV11-1; clone size: -; J gene: TRBJ2-1; D gene: -; CDR3 protein: CASSPRSNYNEQFF; CDR3 DNA: TGTGCCAGCAGCCCCCGGAGCAACTACAATGAGCAGTTCTTC
V gene: TRBV19; clone size: -; J gene: TRBJ1-1; D gene: -; CDR3 protein: CASSTLGGGNTEAFF; CDR3 DNA: TGTGCCAGTAGTACCCTAGGTGGAGGGAACACTGAAGCTTTCTTT
V gene: TRBV2; clone size: -; J gene: TRBJ1-2; D gene: -; CDR3 protein: CASSEGGSYGYTF; CDR3 DNA: TGTGCCAGCAGTGAGGGGGGGAGCTATGGCTACACCTTC
V gene: TRBV6-1; clone size: -; J gene: TRBJ2-7; D gene: TRBD2; CDR3 protein: CASSERTSGHHEQYF; CDR3 DNA: TGTGCCAGCAGTGAAAGGACTAGCGGGCATCACGAGCAGTACTTC
V gene: TRBV5-1; clone size: -; J gene: TRBJ2-2; D gene: TRBD2; CDR3 protein: CASSSGLAGLNTGELFF; CDR3 DNA: TGCGCCAGCAGCAGCGGACTAGCGGGGTTGAACACCGGGGAGCTGTTTTTT
V gene: TRBV5-1; clone size: -; J gene: TRBJ1-5; D gene: -; CDR3 protein: CASSVTGTSNQPQHF; CDR3 DNA: TGCGCCAGCAGCGTTACAGGGACTAGCAATCAGCCCCAGCATTTT
V gene: TRBV14; clone size: -; J gene: TRBJ1-6; D gene: TRBD1; CDR3 protein: CASSQTGVSPLHF; CDR3 DNA: TGTGCCAGCAGCCAGACAGGGGTCTCACCCCTCCACTTT
V gene: TRBV12-5; clone size: few; J gene: TRBJ2-1; D gene: -; CDR3 protein: CASGPPAGYNEQFF; CDR3 DNA: TGTGCTAGTGGTCCCCCGGCGGGTTACAATGAGCAGTTCTTC
V gene: TRBV5-1; clone size: -; J gene: TRBJ2-1; D gene: TRBD2; CDR3 protein: CASSLTYGLAVHNEQFF; CDR3 DNA: TGCGCCAGCAGCTTGACCTACGGGCTAGCGGTCCACAATGAGCAGTTCTTC
V gene: TRBV7-6; clone size: -; J gene: TRBJ2-7; D gene: TRBD2; CDR3 protein: CASSPLAGTLIDEQYF; CDR3 DNA: TGTGCCAGCAGCCCCTTAGCGGGGACCTTGATCGACGAGCAGTACTTC
V gene: TRBV6-1; clone size: few; J gene: TRBJ2-1; D gene: TRBD2; CDR3 protein: CASTIGTSANEQFF; CDR3 DNA: TGTGCCAGCACCATCGGGACTAGCGCCAATGAGCAGTTCTTC
V gene: TRBV19; clone size: once; J gene: TRBJ1-2; D gene: -; CDR3 protein: CASSGRASNYGYTF; CDR3 DNA: TGTGCCAGTAGTGGCAGGGCATCTAACTATGGCTACACCTTC
V gene: TRBV27; clone size: -; J gene: TRBJ2-5; D gene: -; CDR3 protein: CASRTPGLETQYF; CDR3 DNA: TGTGCCAGCAGAACCCCCGGACTCGAGACCCAGTACTTC
V gene: TRBV5-5; clone size: -; J gene: TRBJ2-1; D gene: TRBD2; CDR3 protein: CASSVGLGTSGVNEQFF; CDR3 DNA: TGTGCCAGCAGCGTGGGGCTCGGGACTAGCGGGGTGAATGAGCAGTTCTTC
V gene: TRBV19; clone size: -; J gene: TRBJ2-5; D gene: TRBD1; CDR3 protein: CASRTGTAQETQYF; CDR3 DNA: TGTGCCAGCAGAACCGGGACAGCCCAAGAGACCCAGTACTTC
V gene: TRBV27; clone size: -; J gene: TRBJ1-2; D gene: TRBD1; CDR3 protein: CASSFGQALDGYTF; CDR3 DNA: TGTGCCAGCAGTTTCGGACAGGCCCTCGATGGCTACACCTTC
V gene: TRBV19; clone size: -; J gene: TRBJ2-1; D gene: TRBD1; CDR3 protein: CASSKGTDTDGLNEQFF; CDR3 DNA: TGTGCCAGTAGTAAGGGGACAGATACGGATGGACTGAATGAGCAGTTCTTC
V gene: TRBV19; clone size: -; J gene: TRBJ1-2; D gene: -; CDR3 protein: CASSSLTGNYGYTF; CDR3 DNA: TGTGCCAGTAGTAGCCTGACGGGTAACTATGGCTACACCTTC
V gene: TRBV16; clone size: -; J gene: TRBJ2-7; D gene: TRBD2; CDR3 protein: CASSQSRTSVYEQYF; CDR3 DNA: TGTGCCAGCAGCCAATCGAGGACTAGCGTATACGAGCAGTACTTC
V gene: TRBV13; clone size: few; J gene: TRBJ2-7; D gene: -; CDR3 protein: CASSSANRASYEQYF; CDR3 DNA: TGTGCCAGCAGCAGTGCGAACAGGGCCTCCTACGAGCAGTACTTC
V gene: TRBV2; clone size: -; J gene: TRBJ1-5; D gene: -; CDR3 protein: CASSEAATSQPQHF; CDR3 DNA: TGTGCCAGCAGTGAAGCGGCAACCAGTCAGCCCCAGCATTTT
V gene: TRBV6-5; clone size: -; J gene: TRBJ2-4; D gene: -; CDR3 protein: CASGRKGGQNIQYF; CDR3 DNA: TGTGCCAGCGGTCGAAAAGGGGGACAAAACATTCAGTACTTC
V gene: TRBV5-1; clone size: -; J gene: TRBJ2-5; D gene: -; CDR3 protein: CASRQGQAVYQETQYF; CDR3 DNA: TGCGCCAGCAGACAGGGTCAAGCGGTGTACCAAGAGACCCAGTACTTC
V gene: TRBV18; clone size: -; J gene: TRBJ2-7; D gene: TRBD2; CDR3 protein: CASSPAGTSGDYEQYF; CDR3 DNA: TGTGCCAGCTCACCCGCAGGGACTAGCGGAGATTACGAGCAGTACTTC
V gene: TRBV6-1; clone size: -; J gene: TRBJ1-2; D gene: TRBD1; CDR3 protein: CASSKTGVGYTF; CDR3 DNA: TGTGCCAGCAGTAAGACAGGGGTTGGCTACACCTTC
V gene: TRBV9; clone size: -; J gene: TRBJ2-2; D gene: TRBD1; CDR3 protein: CASSVGTGANTGELFF; CDR3 DNA: TGTGCCAGCAGCGTAGGGACAGGGGCGAACACCGGGGAGCTGTTTTTT
V gene: TRBV27; clone size: -; J gene: TRBJ2-1; D gene: TRBD2; CDR3 protein: CASSYGGLAGVNEQFF; CDR3 DNA: TGTGCCAGCAGTTATGGCGGGCTAGCGGGAGTTAATGAGCAGTTCTTC
V gene: TRBV6-5; clone size: -; J gene: TRBJ1-2; D gene: -; CDR3 protein: CASSYTHSWAYYGYTF; CDR3 DNA: TGTGCCAGCAGTTACACCCATTCCTGGGCCTACTATGGCTACACCTTC
V gene: TRBV6-1; clone size: -; J gene: TRBJ2-4; D gene: -; CDR3 protein: CASIGQTKNSQYF; CDR3 DNA: TGTGCCAGCATCGGACAGACCAAAAACAGTCAGTACTTC
V gene: TRBV6-5; clone size: -; J gene: TRBJ1-2; D gene: TRBD1; CDR3 protein: CASSSRTGHAGYTF; CDR3 DNA: TGTGCCAGCAGTTCCCGGACAGGGCACGCTGGCTACACCTTC
V gene: TRBV5-1; clone size: -; J gene: TRBJ1-4; D gene: -; CDR3 protein: CASSLQGSNEKLFF; CDR3 DNA: TGCGCCAGCAGCTTACAGGGCTCTAATGAAAAACTGTTTTTT
V gene: TRBV6-5; clone size: -; J gene: TRBJ2-1; D gene: -; CDR3 protein: CATRGFSYNEQFF; CDR3 DNA: TGTGCTACCCGGGGATTCTCCTACAATGAGCAGTTCTTC
V gene: TRBV19; clone size: -; J gene: TRBJ1-1; D gene: -; CDR3 protein: CASRAPGYSREAFF; CDR3 DNA: TGTGCCAGTAGGGCGCCGGGTTACTCACGTGAAGCTTTCTTT
V gene: TRBV29-1; clone size: -; J gene: TRBJ1-2; D gene: TRBD1; CDR3 protein: CSAEGGQDPYGYTF; CDR3 DNA: TGCAGCGCCGAGGGGGGACAGGACCCCTATGGCTACACCTTC
V gene: TRBV29-1; clone size: -; J gene: TRBJ2-3; D gene: TRBD2; CDR3 protein: CSVKGSGRATTDTQYF; CDR3 DNA: TGCAGCGTTAAAGGGAGCGGGAGGGCCACCACAGATACGCAGTATTTT
V gene: TRBV18; clone size: -; J gene: TRBJ2-5; D gene: TRBD1; CDR3 protein: CASSPRTGGLETQYF; CDR3 DNA: TGTGCCAGCTCACCAAGGACAGGCGGACTTGAGACCCAGTACTTC
V gene: TRBV6-6; clone size: -; J gene: TRBJ1-5; D gene: TRBD1; CDR3 protein: CASSSGTGALNQPQHF; CDR3 DNA: TGTGCCAGCAGTTCCGGGACAGGGGCCCTCAATCAGCCCCAGCATTTT
V gene: TRBV18; clone size: few; J gene: TRBJ1-4; D gene: -; CDR3 protein: CASSPMGLSNEELFF; CDR3 DNA: TGTGCCAGCTCACCGATGGGACTTTCTAATGAGGAACTGTTTTTT
V gene: TRBV19; clone size: -; J gene: TRBJ1-5; D gene: -; CDR3 protein: CASSWGTVYQPQHF; CDR3 DNA: TGTGCCAGTAGCTGGGGCACGGTTTATCAGCCCCAGCATTTT